This T cell receptor (beta chain) was captured by sequencing in a study of T cell responses to AZD1222 COVID-19 vaccine. Study results and limitations: Possibly, clonal diversity was underestimated; donors were largely white British and included more females.

Only in-frame clones appear in the TCRdb table, and some are missing; sequencing was by immunoSEQ multiplex PCR. The table includes approximately 110,000 clones, approximately 88% detected once. V shed 5 bases and J 5 bases; nucleotides not matched to a gene: 5. This CDR3 has 15 residues. Germline values: CDR1 MDHEN, CDR2 SYDVKM. As to this clone: The target antigen is unknown.

The TCR was taken from an adult in good health. Sequenced here: peripheral blood, sampled on day 0 of AZD1222 vaccination. The chain joins TRBV28 to TRBJ2-1; 11 positions agree with TRBD2. The CDR3 is CASSELAGDNNEQFF. The CDR3 DNA follows: TGTGCCAGCAGTGAACTAGCGGGAGACAACAATGAGCAGTTCTTC.